This T cell receptor beta chain was recovered during a study of long-term antiretroviral therapy in people with HIV. Study observations and caveats: Clones expanded before ART dominated the repertoire at all time points.

In germline, CDR1 is LNHDA, CDR2 SQIVND (reference sequence). This CDR3 is built from 14 residues. The J segment lost 4 bases and the V segment lost 6 bases, leaving 8 bases of the junction unmatched. This clone appeared a single time. The target antigen is unknown. Researchers report immunoSEQ v3.0 was run at survey level. Using immunoSEQ multiplex PCR, the repertoire was profiled, and TCRdb retains in-frame clones only, with some absent. The repertoire includes some 21,000 clones, 70% to 90% of them detected once, and 3% to 4% sits in the top ten. The clonotype originates from a man aged 60-69 years with HIV. V and J are TRBV19 and TRBJ1-1; the match to TRBD1 covers 7 bases. The material was unsorted PBMCs, obtained 2.3 years after starting antiretroviral therapy. CDR3 nucleotide sequence: TGTGCCAGTAGAGACCCGGGACAGTTCACTGAAGCTTTCTTT. Its translation: CASRDPGQFTEAFF.